One sample yielded the 20 T cell receptor beta chains listed below, sequenced in a study of blood T cell repertoires in COVID-19. Repertoires were generated with immunoSEQ multiplex PCR, while TCRdb's copy carries only in-frame clones and drops some. The sample has fewer than 350,000 clones; approximately 87% are singletons. Sequencing was carried out using peripheral blood. The source is a woman younger than 45 with COVID-19, enrolled during active disease.

The V call is TRBV13, the J call TRBJ2-7, with TRBD1 matching over 7 bases. Per germline, CDR1 PRHDT and CDR2 FYEKMQ (reference sequence). This CDR3 has 14 residues. Losses at the gene ends were 5 bases for V and 4 bases for J; bases not matched to a gene: 8. The CDR3 protein is CASSTLGRGYEQYF. In nucleotides, the CDR3 is TGTGCCAGCAGCACCCTGGGCAGGGGGTACGAGCAGTACTTC.

The rearrangement joins TRBV6-5 to TRBJ2-7; perhaps TRBD1 as D (6 bases). This CDR3 has 13 amino acids. Between the trimmed V and J ends, which lost 6 bases and 5 bases, there was a span of 14 bases. From germline, CDR1 is MNHEY and CDR2 SVGAGI. CDR3 bases: TGTGCCAGCAGGCCCAGGGGTTTAAACGAGCAGTACTTC. It encodes CASRPRGLNEQYF.

The chain links TRBV6-5 to TRBJ2-2; D call uncertain. In germline, CDR1 is MNHEY, CDR2 SVGAGI. The germline V and J ends were trimmed by 4 bases and 0 bases, with 6 bases remaining between them. This CDR3 contains 14 residues. The CDR3 DNA reads as TGTGCCAGCAGTTTCCCCTCGAACACCGGGGAGCTGTTTTTT. Amino acid sequence: CASSFPSNTGELFF.

The chain uses TRBV2 and TRBJ2-3; tentative D call: TRBD1 (6 bases). The germline gives CDR1 SNHLY, CDR2 FYNNEI. The CDR3 contains 15 residues. The V end lost 1 base, the J end lost 0 bases, and 8 bases lay between the germline ends. The CDR3 region is CASSEGGLSTDTQYF. The CDR3 DNA follows: TGTGCCAGCAGTGAAGGGGGGCTGAGCACAGATACGCAGTATTTT.

V usage is TRBV19 and J usage is TRBJ2-7; 10 nucleotides align to TRBD1. The CDR3 loop spans 14 amino acids. Germline V gene lookup returns CDR1 LNHDA and CDR2 SQIVND (reference sequence). V trimming: 6 bases; J trimming: 7 bases; junction bases outside the gene matches: 9. The DNA of the CDR3 is TGTGCCAGTAGCTGGGGGACAGGGGCCTGGGAGCAGTACTTC. Translated, it gives CASSWGTGAWEQYF.

The chain is built from TRBV5-5 and TRBJ1-6; 7 bases map to TRBD1. The CDR3 covers 15 residues. The V gene's germline CDR1 is SGHKS and CDR2 YYEKEE (reference sequence). The V and J ends lost 4 bases and 7 bases, in that order; junction bases with no gene match: 8. CDR3 residues: CASSPGRGGNSPLHF. The CDR3 DNA sequence: TGTGCCAGCAGCCCTGGGAGAGGGGGCAATTCACCCCTCCACTTT.

V usage is TRBV6-5 and J usage is TRBJ2-7; 7 bases agree with TRBD1. The CDR3 contains 13 residues. Germline CDR1 reads MNHEY; CDR2 reads SVGAGI. V dropped 4 bases and J dropped 3; count of bases not matched to a gene: 3. CDR3 nucleotides: TGTGCCAGCAGTTCGACAGGGATCTACGAGCAGTACTTC. As protein: CASSSTGIYEQYF.

This CDR3 is CASAQGESTEAFF. CDR3 bases: TGTGCCAGTGCACAGGGAGAGAGCACTGAAGCTTTCTTT. The gene calls are TRBV19 and TRBJ1-1, with a possible D match to TRBD1 (6 bases). The germline gives CDR1 LNHDA, CDR2 SQIVND (reference sequence). The CDR3 runs 13 residues. The germline V and J ends were trimmed by 8 bases and 4 bases, with 14 bases remaining between them.

The rearrangement uses TRBV5-6 and TRBJ2-1; D not certain. CDR3 size: 11 residues. Deletions cut 7 bases from V and 9 bases from J, with 11 bases between. The germline gives CDR1 SGHDT, CDR2 YYEEEE. The CDR3: CASRARGEQFF. CDR3 in DNA: TGTGCCAGCCGCGCTCGTGGTGAGCAGTTCTTC.

The rearrangement links TRBV5-4 to TRBJ2-7, with D perhaps matching TRBD1 (7 bases). The germline gives CDR1 SGHNT, CDR2 YYREEE (reference sequence). Trimming left V 5 bases short and J 6 bases short, with 18 bases between. CDR3 length: 14 residues. This CDR3 reads CASSQGGSWFEQYF. CDR3 nucleotide sequence: TGTGCCAGCAGTCAGGGGGGCTCCTGGTTCGAGCAGTACTTC.

The rearrangement joins TRBV19 to TRBJ1-4; no firm D call. This CDR3 is 14 amino acids long. Per germline, CDR1 LNHDA and CDR2 SQIVND (reference sequence). Trimming stripped 1 base from V and 10 bases from J, with 13 bases between. CDR3 loop: CASSIGEERRKLFF. The CDR3 DNA is TGTGCCAGTAGTATAGGCGAGGAAAGGCGAAAACTGTTTTTT.

This chain links TRBV5-4 with TRBJ2-7; the D gene is possibly TRBD2 (6 bases). V lost 5 bases and J 3 bases, leaving 18 bases between the germline ends. CDR3 length equals 15 residues. The germline V gene encodes CDR1 SGHNT and CDR2 YYREEE (reference sequence). The CDR3 protein is CASRVFGGLLYEQYF. Written as DNA, the CDR3 is TGTGCCAGCAGGGTTTTCGGGGGATTGCTCTACGAGCAGTACTTC. Full variable domain (outside the CDR3, taken from reference TRBV5-4 and TRBJ2-7): ETGVTQSPTHLIKTRGQQVTLRCSSQSGHNTVSWYQQALGQGPQFIFQYYREEENGRGNFPPRFSGLQFPNYSSELNVNALELDDSALYLCASRVFGGLLYEQYFGPGTRLTVT.

J is TRBJ2-7 and V is TRBV30; 8 nucleotides agree with TRBD2. This CDR3 is built from 15 residues. Germline V CDR1 and CDR2: GTSNPN, SVGIG (reference sequence). The ends lost 3 bases at V and 3 bases at J; junction bases unmatched: 10. The CDR3 here is CAWSLPFAGGYEQYF. Here the CDR3 DNA reads TGTGCCTGGAGCCTCCCCTTTGCGGGGGGCTACGAGCAGTACTTC.

Here the CDR3 DNA reads TGTGCCAGCAGCCCCCGCCAGGCTTTGAACTACGAGCAGTACTTC. Its protein product is CASSPRQALNYEQYF. The J gene is TRBJ2-7, the V gene TRBV7-9, with D hard to call. Germline values: CDR1 SEHNR, CDR2 FQNEAQ (reference sequence). The CDR3 has 15 residues. V lost 5 bases to trimming and J lost 3 bases, with 17 bases between them.

The chain uses TRBV13 and TRBJ1-2, with D unclear. This CDR3 has 13 amino acids. Trimming took off 4 bases at V and 8 bases at J, with 14 bases between the two ends. In germline, CDR1 is PRHDT, CDR2 FYEKMQ (reference sequence). The CDR3 DNA sequence: TGTGCCAGCAGCTCCCGCCTCACGGGGGGCTACACCTTC. The encoded protein is CASSSRLTGGYTF.

The J gene is TRBJ1-3, the V gene TRBV18; D not certain. Trimming took off 2 bases at V and 0 bases at J, with 8 bases between the two ends. Germline V gene sequence: CDR1 KGHSH, CDR2 LQKENI. The CDR3 consists of 15 residues. This chain's CDR3 is CASSPEESSGNTIYF. In nucleotides, the CDR3 is TGTGCCAGCTCACCAGAGGAGAGCTCTGGAAACACCATATATTTT.

Here the CDR3 reads CASSYSGRNHEQYF. In DNA, the CDR3 is TGTGCCAGCAGTTACTCGGGGAGGAACCACGAGCAGTACTTC. The chain recombines TRBV6-5 with TRBJ2-7, with D maybe TRBD2 (6 bases). The CDR3 covers 14 residues. V shed 0 bases and J shed 5 bases, with 11 bases lying between them. CDR1 is MNHEY and CDR2 is SVGAGI in the germline V gene.

This chain links TRBV5-6 with TRBJ2-7, with TRBD1 as a possible D gene (5 bases). Germline CDR1 and CDR2: SGHDT and YYEEEE. The CDR3 length is 14 residues. The ends were cut back, 4 bases at V and 1 base at J, with 12 bases in the middle. DNA for the CDR3: TGTGCCAGCAGCGACCGGAGACAGTCCTACGAGCAGTACTTC. It specifies CASSDRRQSYEQYF. The complete variable domain, with remaining parts taken from reference TRBV5-6 and TRBJ2-7, reads DAGVTQSPTHLIKTRGQQVTLRCSPKSGHDTVSWYQQALGQGPQFIFQYYEEEERQRGNFPDRFSGHQFPNYSSELNVNALLLGDSALYLCASSDRRQSYEQYFGPGTRLTVT.

The J gene is TRBJ2-3, the V gene TRBV6-5; tentative D call: TRBD1 (6 bases). Germline V gene sequence: CDR1 MNHEY, CDR2 SVGAGI. The CDR3 is 14 residues long. V was clipped by 6 bases and J by 6 bases, with 16 bases between them. The DNA of the CDR3 is TGTGCCAGCAGCACCATTTCGAGGGGGGATACGCAGTATTTT. Translation: CASSTISRGDTQYF.

The chain employs TRBV27 and TRBJ1-6; 7 bases align to TRBD1. This CDR3 has 13 amino acids. Losses at the gene ends were 6 bases for V and 13 bases for J; bases not matched to a gene: 9. The germline gives CDR1 MNHEY, CDR2 SMNVEV (reference sequence). The CDR3 is CASRSDRANPLHF. CDR3 nucleotides: TGTGCCAGCAGGTCCGACAGGGCAAACCCCCTCCACTTT.